A single sample gave rise to the 30 T cell receptor beta chains below, sequenced in a study of cytomegalovirus exposure and HLA in healthy donors. With 60 Vbeta and 13 Jbeta primers, the PCR was carried out. Using immunoSEQ multiplex PCR, the repertoire was profiled, and TCRdb retains in-frame clones only, with some absent. The sample includes tens of thousands of clones, almost 75% seen only once; the top ten take 5% to 7%. Sequenced material: PBMCs. These TCRs come from a man aged 45-65 years in good health and CMV-seronegative.

Regarding this clone: The CDR3 does not close with the conserved phenylalanine or tryptophan, likely indicating a read error. This chain joins TRBV7-9 and TRBJ1-1; D is undetermined. Germline V gives CDR1 SEHNR, CDR2 FQNEAQ (reference sequence). The CDR3 is made up of 16 amino acids. V lost 3 bases and J lost 0, with 14 bases in between. CDR3 DNA sequence: TGTGCCAGCAGCTTCTCATTGGAGAGCTTGAACACTGAAGCTTTCTCT. It codes for CASSFSLESLNTEAFS.

V and J are TRBV7-3 and TRBJ2-1, with 8 nucleotides matching TRBD2. CDR1 and CDR2 from the germline V gene are SGHTA and FQGTGA. CDR3 size: 16 residues. The V segment lost 2 bases and the J segment 2 bases; nucleotides outside the gene matches: 5. CDR3 DNA: TGTGCCAGCAGCTTACAGGCGGGGGGCACCTACAATGAGCAGTTCTTC. Translation gives CASSLQAGGTYNEQFF.

J is TRBJ2-5 and V is TRBV6-5, with 9 bases identical to TRBD1. Near its end, the DNA agrees better with TRBJ2-7, so the J call may be wrong. The germline CDR1 and CDR2 sequences are MNHEY and SVGAGI. The CDR3 covers 14 residues. This CDR3 reads CASSPGQGTYEQYF. The CDR3 DNA reads TGTGCCAGCAGTCCTGGACAGGGGACCTACGAGCAGTACTTC.

This clone was observed a few times. The V and J genes are TRBV19 and TRBJ1-1; TRBD1 agrees at 7 bases. Germline V gene sequence: CDR1 LNHDA, CDR2 SQIVND (reference sequence). Germline trimming cut 9 bases from V and 1 base from J; bases unmatched to any gene: 11. The CDR3 covers 15 residues. DNA for the CDR3: TGTGCCAGCACCCCCTACAGGGGTGGGAACACTGAAGCTTTCTTT. Encoded protein: CASTPYRGGNTEAFF.

Turning to this clone: At one of its ends the junction is not consistent with the germline gene, which may arise from a read error. CDR3 amino acids: CASSLAVPGSGELFF. The CDR3 DNA is TGTGCTAGCAGCTTAGCAGTCCCAGGGTCCGGGGAGCTGTTTTTT. V gene TRBV7-7 combines with J gene TRBJ2-2, with D perhaps matching TRBD1 (5 bases). The V gene's germline CDR1 is SSHAT and CDR2 FNYEAQ (reference sequence). CDR3 size: 15 residues.

The chain uses TRBV13 and TRBJ1-5, with D uncertain. The CDR3 totals 16 residues. V shed 2 bases and J shed 9 bases, with 20 bases lying between them. CDR1 is PRHDT, CDR2 FYEKMQ, per germline (reference sequence). CDR3 protein: CASSLYPPPEDGPQHF. The CDR3 bases are TGTGCCAGCAGCTTATATCCCCCCCCGGAGGATGGGCCCCAGCATTTT.

This clone showed up just a few times. The rearrangement links TRBV6-5 to TRBJ1-1, with D possibly being TRBD1 (5 bases). CDR1 is MNHEY and CDR2 is SVGAGI in the germline V gene. The CDR3 runs 12 residues. Between the trimmed V and J ends, which lost 5 bases and 6 bases, there was a span of 10 bases. CDR3 amino acids: CASSADSPEAFF. In nucleotides, the CDR3 is TGTGCCAGCAGTGCCGACAGTCCTGAAGCTTTCTTT.

The CDR3 here is CASSLVGQGSSYEQYF. The CDR3 DNA sequence: TGTGCCAGCAGCTTGGTTGGACAGGGTTCCTCCTACGAGCAGTACTTC. V gene TRBV5-6 combines with J gene TRBJ2-7; 8 nucleotides line up with TRBD1. This CDR3 spans 16 amino acids. J lost 0 bases, V lost 0 bases, and 5 bases had no gene match. Germline CDR1 SGHDT, CDR2 YYEEEE.

The chain is built from TRBV9 and TRBJ1-1; D is ambiguous. Germline V gene data show CDR1 as SGDLS and CDR2 as YYNGEE. Trimming shortened V by 0 bases and J by 2 bases, and 8 bases separated the two germline ends. The CDR3 extends over 14 amino acids. CDR3 nucleotide sequence: TGTGCCAGCAGCGTAGGGACTAAAAACACTGAAGCTTTCTTT. This codes for CASSVGTKNTEAFF. Using reference TRBV9 and TRBJ1-1 for the parts outside the CDR3, the full variable domain is DSGVTQTPKHLITATGQRVTLRCSPRSGDLSVYWYQQSLDQGLQFLIQYYNGEERAKGNILERFSAQQFPDLHSELNLSSLELGDSALYFCASSVGTKNTEAFFGQGTRLTVV.

This clone was detected only a few times. V is TRBV18 and J is TRBJ1-4, with TRBD1 as a possible D gene (6 bases). V was clipped by 5 bases and J by 6 bases, with 16 bases between them. Looked up from germline, CDR1 is KGHSH and CDR2 is LQKENI. The CDR3 has 15 amino acids. The CDR3 DNA is TGTGCCAGCTCAACACAGCCAGGGGTGGATGAAAAACTGTTTTTT. As protein: CASSTQPGVDEKLFF.

The V gene is TRBV2, the J gene TRBJ2-2; D gene ambiguous. Germline CDR1 SNHLY, CDR2 FYNNEI. V lost 3 bases and J lost 1, with 6 bases in between. This CDR3 region has 14 residues. The CDR3 region is CASSEARNTGELFF. In DNA form, the CDR3 reads TGTGCCAGCAGTGAGGCACGGAACACCGGGGAGCTGTTTTTT. The full variable domain, completed using reference TRBV2 and TRBJ2-2, is EPEVTQTPSHQVTQMGQEVILRCVPISNHLYFYWYRQILGQKVEFLVSFYNNEISEKSEIFDDQFSVERPDGSNFTLKIRSTKLEDSAMYFCASSEARNTGELFFGEGSRLTVL.

J is TRBJ2-5 and V is TRBV13; 9 nucleotides line up with TRBD1. CDR1 and CDR2 (germline): PRHDT, FYEKMQ (reference sequence). This CDR3 has 13 residues. V gave up 7 bases and J gave up 2 bases; unmatched junction bases: 2. CDR3 sequence: CASNRGQQETQYF. The CDR3 nucleotides are TGTGCCAGCAACAGGGGGCAGCAAGAGACCCAGTACTTC.

This sequence joins TRBV4-2 and TRBJ2-7; D may be TRBD1 (6 bases). V gave up 2 bases and J gave up 1 base, with 12 bases separating them. There are 15 residues in the CDR3. Per the germline V gene, CDR1 is LGHNA and CDR2 is YNFKEQ. The CDR3 protein is CASSQLTGSSYEQYF. The CDR3 nucleotides are TGTGCCAGCAGCCAACTAACAGGGTCGTCCTACGAGCAGTACTTC.

This chain uses TRBV7-9 with TRBJ1-5, with a tentative D call TRBD1 (5 bases). The V gene lost 3 bases and the J gene lost 6 bases, with 12 bases spanning the gap. From germline, CDR1 is SEHNR and CDR2 FQNEAQ (reference sequence). This CDR3 is built from 14 residues. In DNA form, the CDR3 reads TGTGCCAGCAGCTTGCAGGGCGACCGTCAGCCCCAGCATTTT. Translation gives CASSLQGDRQPQHF.

This clone showed up just once. The genes are TRBV30 and TRBJ2-7; 8 bases match TRBD1. CDR1 is GTSNPN and CDR2 is SVGIG in the germline V gene (reference sequence). This CDR3 comprises 15 residues. V lost 5 bases and J lost 6; bases outside the gene matches: 15. CDR3 nucleotide sequence: TGTGCCTGGGGGACCGGGACAGGCGGATTTCGCGAGCAGTACTTC. Its protein is CAWGTGTGGFREQYF.

CDR3 loop: CASSLVRGWDTEAFF. The CDR3 coding sequence is TGTGCCAGCAGCTTAGTCAGGGGATGGGACACTGAAGCTTTCTTT. This chain uses TRBV7-9 with TRBJ1-1; the D gene is possibly TRBD1 (6 bases). Germline V gene lookup returns CDR1 SEHNR and CDR2 FQNEAQ (reference sequence). Trimming removed 1 base from V and 3 bases from J, with 12 bases in between. CDR3 length: 15 amino acids.

This chain connects TRBV19 to TRBJ2-7; a possible D gene is TRBD1 (6 bases). Trimming removed 1 base from V and 2 bases from J, with 15 bases in between. The CDR3 length is 16 residues. CDR1 LNHDA and CDR2 SQIVND come from the germline V gene (reference sequence). CDR3 region: CASSIGPRQATYEQYF. CDR3 coding DNA: TGTGCCAGTAGTATAGGGCCCCGACAGGCGACCTACGAGCAGTACTTC.

The rearrangement links TRBV6-5 to TRBJ2-7; TRBD1 might be the D (6 bases). Germline CDR1 MNHEY, CDR2 SVGAGI. V lost 5 bases, J lost 6 bases, and 14 bases lay in between. The CDR3 runs to 13 residues. The CDR3 coding sequence is TGTGCCAGCAGTGGTAGGGGGTGGGGCGAGCAGTACTTC. Translated: CASSGRGWGEQYF.

J is TRBJ1-3 and V is TRBV9; 8 nucleotides agree with TRBD1. This CDR3 spans 15 amino acids. Germline V gives CDR1 SGDLS, CDR2 YYNGEE. The V segment lost 4 bases and the J segment 3 bases; nucleotides outside the gene matches: 6. Written as DNA, the CDR3 is TGTGCCAGCAGCATACAGGGGGAGGATGGAAACACCATATATTTT. Its translation is CASSIQGEDGNTIYF. Full variable domain (missing parts from reference TRBV9 and TRBJ1-3): DSGVTQTPKHLITATGQRVTLRCSPRSGDLSVYWYQQSLDQGLQFLIQYYNGEERAKGNILERFSAQQFPDLHSELNLSSLELGDSALYFCASSIQGEDGNTIYFGEGSWLTVV.

J is TRBJ2-6 and V is TRBV27; D not resolved. CDR1 and CDR2 from the germline V gene are MNHEY and SMNVEV (reference sequence). The CDR3 length is 15 residues. The V gene lost 6 bases and the J gene lost 0 bases, with 9 bases spanning the gap. The CDR3 nucleotides read TGTGCCAGCAGCTCTACCGTCTCTGGGGCCAACGTCCTGACTTTC. It translates to CASSSTVSGANVLTF.

V and J are TRBV7-9 and TRBJ2-1; 12 bases line up with TRBD2. Germline CDR1 and CDR2: SEHNR and FQNEAQ (reference sequence). This CDR3 is built from 15 residues. Trimming removed 6 bases from V and 7 bases from J; junction bases left unmatched: 7. CDR3 nucleotide sequence: TGTGCCAGCAGTTCCCTAGCGGGGGGGGGAAATGAGCAGTTCTTC. This sequence encodes CASSSLAGGGNEQFF.

The chain uses TRBV7-9 and TRBJ1-4; D remains ambiguous. V shed 5 bases and J shed 5 bases, with 3 bases lying between them. CDR1 SEHNR and CDR2 FQNEAQ come from the germline V gene (reference sequence). The CDR3 contains 11 residues. The CDR3 sequence: CASSANEKLFF. As DNA, the CDR3 is TGTGCCAGCAGCGCGAATGAAAAACTGTTTTTT.

This chain links TRBV6-1 with TRBJ2-2; a possible D gene is TRBD1 (6 bases). Germline CDR1 reads MNHNS; CDR2 reads SASEGT. Trimming stripped 2 bases from V and 0 bases from J, with 7 bases between. The CDR3 is made up of 15 amino acids. The CDR3 DNA reads TGTGCCAGCAGTGAAACAGGGCCGAACACCGGGGAGCTGTTTTTT. It encodes CASSETGPNTGELFF.

This clone was counted between two and nine times. This chain connects TRBV6-1 to TRBJ2-1; perhaps TRBD1 as D (5 bases). Germline loops: CDR1 MNHNS, CDR2 SASEGT. The CDR3 is 14 residues long. V was pared by 3 bases and J by 2 bases, with 8 bases between. The CDR3: CASSDKQAYNEQFF. CDR3 DNA sequence: TGTGCCAGCAGTGATAAACAGGCCTACAATGAGCAGTTCTTC.

The J gene is TRBJ2-1, the V gene TRBV30; a possible D gene is TRBD2 (6 bases). Trimming cost V 2 bases and J 4 bases, with 15 bases left between them. Looked up from germline, CDR1 is GTSNPN and CDR2 is SVGIG (reference sequence). This CDR3 is 15 amino acids long. The CDR3 coding sequence is TGTGCCTGGAGTCCAGCGGGCATACATTACAATGAGCAGTTCTTC. Translated: CAWSPAGIHYNEQFF.

This clone was detected a few times. The genes are TRBV19 and TRBJ2-7, with D possibly matching TRBD2 (5 bases). The CDR3 totals 15 residues. V was cut by 4 bases and J by 4 bases, with 17 bases left in between. The germline V gene encodes CDR1 LNHDA and CDR2 SQIVND (reference sequence). CDR3 region: CASSSGSGSAYEQYF. CDR3 nucleotide sequence: TGTGCCAGTAGTAGTGGGTCGGGGTCCGCGTACGAGCAGTACTTC.

CDR3 amino acids: CAGRFYTEAFF. Written as DNA, the CDR3 is TGTGCTGGCAGGTTTTACACTGAAGCTTTCTTT. V and J are TRBV30 and TRBJ1-1; D call uncertain. CDR1 is GTSNPN, CDR2 SVGIG, per germline (reference sequence). The CDR3 is made up of 11 amino acids.

The chain combines TRBV9 with TRBJ1-5; 10 bases map to TRBD1. This CDR3 is built from 14 residues. With 4 bases clipped from V and 5 bases from J, the junction kept 3 bases outside the gene matches. Germline CDR1 is SGDLS and CDR2 is YYNGEE. The CDR3 sequence is CASSYGQGDQPQHF. DNA for the CDR3: TGTGCCAGCAGCTATGGACAGGGGGATCAGCCCCAGCATTTT.

The CDR3 nucleotides read TGTGCCAGCAGCGACGCCGCAGGGGACCCAGATACGCAGTATTTT. Translation: CASSDAAGDPDTQYF. The chain is built from TRBV9 and TRBJ2-3, with TRBD1 as a possible D gene (6 bases). Germline V CDR1 and CDR2: SGDLS, YYNGEE. The germline V and J ends were trimmed by 3 bases and 4 bases, with 15 bases remaining between them. This CDR3 contains 15 residues.

This clone has a handful of counts. The J gene is TRBJ1-1, the V gene TRBV5-1; D possibly corresponds to TRBD1 (5 bases). The CDR3 is 14 residues long. Germline lookup yields CDR1 SGHRS and CDR2 YFSETQ. Trimming stripped 4 bases from V and 8 bases from J, with 18 bases between. CDR3 in DNA: TGCGCCAGCAGCCCTCGCGGGGGGGGTACAGAAGCTTTCTTT. Protein product: CASSPRGGGTEAFF.